The entry below describes one T cell receptor (beta chain). Its specificity is unknown. Produced via immunoSEQ multiplex PCR; TCRdb's table is partial and in-frame only. The table has about 120,000 clones, approximately 93% seen once. The sample is drawn from a study of graft-versus-host responses after intestinal transplantation. The wider study: Induction using anti-thymocyte globulin, followed by tacrolimus and steroids for two to four years, was given to all recipients. Study outcomes and limitations: Individuals carrying graft-donor T cell macrochimerism showed high graft-versus-host to host-versus-graft clonal ratios in allografts. The recipient marrow held GvH clones, and some of them showed up first in ileum or blood. With peak circulating GvH clone levels came an association with early post-transplant HvG declines.

This TCR was recovered from a human donor who was the organ donor for an intestinal transplant. Source: unstimulated CD8+ T cells sorted from spleen or lymph node cells, taken before transplant.

CDR3 in amino acids: CASSWTSGSGDNEQFF. The CDR3 DNA sequence: TGCGCCAGCTCCTGGACTAGCGGGAGTGGGGACAATGAGCAGTTCTTC. The chain employs TRBV5-1 and TRBJ2-1; 13 bases align to TRBD2. Germline assignment: CDR1 SGHRS and CDR2 YFSETQ. V gave up 7 bases and J gave up 5 bases; unmatched junction bases: 9. There are 16 residues in the CDR3.